The T cell receptor (beta chain) under discussion was sequenced for a study of T cell responses to AZD1222 COVID-19 vaccine. Broader study findings: Repertoires were sampled only after the peak T cell response. After two AZD1222 doses, spike-specific TCR breadth and depth rose versus day 0. Baseline serostatus was positive in only a handful of AZD1222 recipients.

The CDR3 loop spans 13 amino acids. V lost 6 bases, J lost 7 bases, and 7 bases stayed unmatched. The V gene's germline CDR1 is MNHNY and CDR2 SVGAGI (reference sequence). Only in-frame clones appear in the TCRdb table, and some are missing; sequencing was by immunoSEQ multiplex PCR. The sample has tens of thousands of clones; approximately 89% are singletons. Concerning this clone: Its antigen is not known.

V is TRBV6-6 and J is TRBJ2-7, with TRBD1 matching over 9 bases. The clonotype was recovered from an adult in good health. The specimen was peripheral blood, collected on day 0 of MenACWY control vaccination. CDR3: CASSRDREAEQYF. Here the CDR3 DNA reads TGTGCCAGCAGCCGGGACAGGGAAGCAGAGCAGTACTTC.